This is a list of T cell receptor beta chains from one sample in a study of OX40 agonist ivuxolimab in advanced cancers. Sequencing was performed with immunoSEQ multiplex PCR; in TCRdb, only in-frame clones are kept and a portion is missing. The data contain some 85,000 clones, 75% to 95% of them singletons. Sequencing used CD4+ or CD8+ T cells sorted from blood, obtained in a trial of the OX40 agonist ivuxolimab. These receptor sequences come from an adult with an advanced solid tumor such as melanoma, head and neck, liver or kidney cancer. CDR3s include the opening cysteine and the closing phenylalanine or tryptophan. The D gene is left open where the match is weak. The size of a clone is reported for some rows only, either as once, few or many, or as a class for expanded clones.

TRBJ2-2,NA,TRBV28,TRBD2,TGTGCCAGCAGTTTATCGACGGGACTAGCGAACACCGGGGAGCTGTTTTTT,CASSLSTGLANTGELFF
TRBJ1-4,NA,TRBV27,NA,TGTGCCAGCAGTGGAGGGCCAGTTGAAAAACTGTTTTTT,CASSGGPVEKLFF
TRBJ2-5,NA,TRBV18,NA,TGTGCCAGCTCATTCCTCGGCCTCGGGCAAGAGACCCAGTACTTC,CASSFLGLGQETQYF
TRBJ2-7,NA,TRBV7-2,NA,TGTGCCAGCAGCTGGAGCGGCTCCTACGAGCAGTACTTC,CASSWSGSYEQYF
TRBJ2-1,once,TRBV28,TRBD2,TGTGCCAGCTCCTTATTAGGGACTAGCGGGCACAATGAGCAGTTCTTC,CASSLLGTSGHNEQFF
TRBJ2-7,NA,TRBV2,NA,TGTGCCAGCAGTGAAGATATATACGAGCAGTACTTC,CASSEDIYEQYF
TRBJ2-1,NA,TRBV11-2,NA,TGTGCCAGCAGCTTAGTCCTAGCCTCCTACAATGAGCAGTTCTTC,CASSLVLASYNEQFF
TRBJ2-2,NA,TRBV7-2,TRBD2,TGTGCCAGCAGCCCTCCGGGGGGGCGGCACACCGGGGAGCTGTTTTTT,CASSPPGGRHTGELFF
TRBJ2-1,once,TRBV30,NA,TGTGCCTACGGGGGGCCTAGCACGAATGAGCAGTTCTTC,CAYGGPSTNEQFF
TRBJ2-7,once,TRBV7-7,NA,TGTGCTAGCAGCCCTGCCGGCTCCTACGAGCAGTACTTC,CASSPAGSYEQYF
TRBJ1-1,NA,TRBV19,NA,TGTGCCAGTAGTACCTTAAAATCCGGGCCCTCAGAAGCTTTCTTT,CASSTLKSGPSEAFF
TRBJ2-5,NA,TRBV7-2,TRBD1,TGTGCCAGCAGCCCGGGACAGGGAGAGACCCAGTACTTC,CASSPGQGETQYF
TRBJ2-7,NA,TRBV14,TRBD1,TGTGCCAGCAGCCAGCCGGGACAGGGAACATACGAGCAGTACTTC,CASSQPGQGTYEQYF
TRBJ1-1,NA,TRBV28,NA,TGTGCCAGCAGTTTAGGGGTGGGCACTGAAGCTTTCTTT,CASSLGVGTEAFF
TRBJ2-5,NA,TRBV18,NA,TGTGCCAGCTCAGGGGGGAATCAAGAGACCCAGTACTTC,CASSGGNQETQYF
TRBJ2-5,NA,TRBV7-2,NA,TGTGCCAGCACCACTATGGGCCCAGGTGTAGGAGAGACCCAGTACTTC,CASTTMGPGVGETQYF
TRBJ1-4,NA,TRBV11-2,NA,TGTGCCAGCAGCCAGCCCTTGGGGAAACTGTTTTTT,CASSQPLGKLFF
TRBJ2-5,NA,TRBV14,NA,TGTGCCAGCAGCCGAGGGGAGACCCAGTACTTC,CASSRGETQYF
TRBJ2-7,NA,TRBV6-5,NA,TGTGCCAGCAGTAGGGGTGTTTCAGTCGGCGAGCAGTACTTC,CASSRGVSVGEQYF
TRBJ1-1,NA,TRBV11-2,NA,TGTGCCAGCAGCTCCCAGGCGCTGAAAGCTTTCTTT,CASSSQALKAFF
TRBJ2-2,NA,TRBV6-5,NA,TGTGCCAGCAGGCGGGGGAACACCGGGGAGCTGTTTTTT,CASRRGNTGELFF
TRBJ2-7,NA,TRBV28,NA,TGTGCCAGCAGTTTGGGTAGGACACCTACCTACGAGCAGTACTTC,CASSLGRTPTYEQYF
TRBJ2-3,NA,TRBV27,NA,TGTGCCAGCAGTCCCGTGAGGGCTTGGGTAGAGCGCTCTAGCACAGATACGCAGTATTTT,CASSPVRAWVERSSTDTQYF
TRBJ1-5,NA,TRBV19,NA,TGTGCCAGTAGTATATGGGGGAATGGAGGCCAGCCCCAGCATTTT,CASSIWGNGGQPQHF
TRBJ1-4,NA,TRBV5-5,NA,TGTGCCAGCAGCTTCCTCGGGGGTATATACGCTGAAAAACTGTTTTTT,CASSFLGGIYAEKLFF
TRBJ1-1,NA,TRBV4-1,NA,TGCGCCAGCAGCCAAGATGAGGGACTGAACACTGAAGCTTTCTTT,CASSQDEGLNTEAFF
TRBJ2-5,once,TRBV5-4,NA,TGTGCCAGCAGCCTGGGCACAGGGATCCAAGAGACCCAGTACTTC,CASSLGTGIQETQYF
TRBJ2-7,NA,TRBV28,NA,TGTGCCAGCAGAAAACAGGGCTCCTACGAGCAGTACTTC,CASRKQGSYEQYF
TRBJ2-4,NA,TRBV12-1,NA,TGTGCCAGCAGCTCCGGACCGCTAGCCAAAAACATTCAGTACTTC,CASSSGPLAKNIQYF
TRBJ2-5,NA,TRBV21-1,NA,TGTGCCAGCAGCAGAGGCCAAAGACAGCATCCTCAAGAGACCCAGTACTTC,CASSRGQRQHPQETQYF
TRBJ2-3,once,TRBV11-2,NA,TGTGCCAGCAGCCAATGGGGTCTAATTGTCACAGATACGCAGTATTTT,CASSQWGLIVTDTQYF
TRBJ2-5,NA,TRBV6-5,NA,TGTGCCAGCAGTTACTCGAAGTCTAGCACAGAGACCCAGTACTTC,CASSYSKSSTETQYF
TRBJ1-5,NA,TRBV28,NA,TGTGCCAGCAGAGACATCACGGGGCCCAGCAATCAGCCCCAGCATTTT,CASRDITGPSNQPQHF
TRBJ1-5,few,TRBV28,NA,TGTGCCAGCAGTGGTGGCAGTAATCAGCCCCAGCATTTT,CASSGGSNQPQHF
TRBJ2-1,NA,TRBV19,TRBD2,TGTGCCAGTAGTACCACCGGGAGGAATGAGCAGTTCTTC,CASSTTGRNEQFF
TRBJ2-7,NA,TRBV10-3,NA,TGTGCCATCAGTTCGGACGGGAGATACGAGCAGTACTTC,CAISSDGRYEQYF
TRBJ1-3,NA,TRBV5-1,NA,TGCGCCAGCAGCTTGGAGGCAGGACCTACTGGAAACACCATATATTTT,CASSLEAGPTGNTIYF
TRBJ2-6,NA,TRBV28,TRBD2,TGTGCCAGCAGTCTAGCGGCCTTCGTATCCTCCAACGTCCTGACTTTC,CASSLAAFVSSNVLTF
TRBJ2-7,few,TRBV28,TRBD2,TGTGCCAGCAGTTCAGCGGGAGGAGGGTCCTACGAGCAGTACTTC,CASSSAGGGSYEQYF
TRBJ2-3,NA,TRBV18,NA,TGTGCCAGCTCACCACCCCGCGGGGAGGGCACAGATACGCAGTATTTT,CASSPPRGEGTDTQYF
TRBJ1-1,NA,TRBV28,NA,TGTGCCAGCATCCCAACTTGGGGGAGAATGAACACTGAAGCTTTCTTT,CASIPTWGRMNTEAFF
TRBJ2-4,NA,TRBV5-4,TRBD2,TGTGCCAGCAGCTTGACGGGACTAGCGGAGAAAAACATTCAGTACTTC,CASSLTGLAEKNIQYF
TRBJ2-1,NA,TRBV30,NA,TGTGCCTGGAGGGTAGCGTTTAACTCCTACAATGAGCAGTTCTTC,CAWRVAFNSYNEQFF
TRBJ1-2,NA,TRBV28,NA,TGTGCCAGCCTTGTTGGGGCTTCTAACTATGGCTACACCTTC,CASLVGASNYGYTF
TRBJ1-2,NA,TRBV28,NA,TGTGCCAGCAGTAGTACAGGGTTTTATGGCTACACCTTC,CASSSTGFYGYTF
TRBJ2-7,NA,TRBV28,NA,TGTGCCAGCAGTTTGAGCACCTACGAGCAGTACTTC,CASSLSTYEQYF
TRBJ2-3,once,TRBV27,NA,TGTGCCAGCAGTTCCCAAATTACAGTTAGCACAGATACGCAGTATTTT,CASSSQITVSTDTQYF
TRBJ1-1,NA,TRBV30,NA,TGTGCCTGGAGCGGGGGCAAGAACACTGAAGCTTTCTTT,CAWSGGKNTEAFF
TRBJ2-5,NA,TRBV2,TRBD2,TGTGCCAGCCTCCCACTAGCGGCGCTGGAGACCCAGTACTTC,CASLPLAALETQYF
TRBJ2-7,NA,TRBV20-1,NA,TGCAGTGCTAGGGATTACGAGCAGTACTTC,CSARDYEQYF
TRBJ1-1,NA,TRBV4-2,NA,TGTGCCAGCAGCCAAGCCGTGGGAGGGAGCGCTGAAGCTTTCTTT,CASSQAVGGSAEAFF
TRBJ2-7,NA,TRBV19,TRBD2,TGTGCCAGTAGCCCCCTGGCGGGAGGTTACGAGCAGTACTTC,CASSPLAGGYEQYF
TRBJ1-5,NA,TRBV6-6,TRBD1,TGTGCCAGCAGTTATCTGGGACAGGGGGATCAGCCCCAGCATTTT,CASSYLGQGDQPQHF
TRBJ1-5,NA,TRBV27,NA,TGTGCCAGCAGTGGAGGGGGCAATCAGCCCCAGCATTTT,CASSGGGNQPQHF
TRBJ2-7,NA,TRBV28,NA,TGTGCCAGCAGGCTTCTTAGGCCCAGGGCCTCCTACGAGCAGTACTTC,CASRLLRPRASYEQYF
TRBJ1-5,NA,TRBV28,NA,TGTGCCAGCTCGGATAGCAATCAGCCCCAGCATTTT,CASSDSNQPQHF
TRBJ2-7,few,TRBV6-1,NA,TGTGCCAGCAGTGAGGGCTACGAGCAGTACTTC,CASSEGYEQYF